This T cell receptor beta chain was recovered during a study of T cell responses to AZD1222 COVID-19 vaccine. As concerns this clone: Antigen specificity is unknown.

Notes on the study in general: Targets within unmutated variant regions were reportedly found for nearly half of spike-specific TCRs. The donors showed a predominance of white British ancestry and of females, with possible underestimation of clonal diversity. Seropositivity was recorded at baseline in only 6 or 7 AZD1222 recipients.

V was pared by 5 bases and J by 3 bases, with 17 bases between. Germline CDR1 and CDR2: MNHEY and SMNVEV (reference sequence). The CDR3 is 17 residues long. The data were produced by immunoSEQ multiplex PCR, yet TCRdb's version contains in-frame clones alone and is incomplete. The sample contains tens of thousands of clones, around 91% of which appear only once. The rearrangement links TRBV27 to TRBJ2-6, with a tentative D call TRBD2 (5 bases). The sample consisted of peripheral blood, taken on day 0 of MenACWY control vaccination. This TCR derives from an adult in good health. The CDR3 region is CASSPKDWGIGANVLTF. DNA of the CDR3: TGTGCCAGCAGTCCAAAGGACTGGGGAATTGGGGCCAACGTCCTGACTTTC.